This T cell receptor (beta chain) appears in the sequencing data of a study of cytomegalovirus exposure and HLA in healthy donors. Study findings and constraints: Rates of TCR association differed by HLA locus in a later analysis, with DRB1 highest and HLA-C lowest. Common viral pathogens (according to a later analysis) appeared linked to several of the most significant clusters.

PCR used 60 Vbeta primers and 13 Jbeta primers. TCRdb's copy holds only in-frame clones and misses some; the assay was immunoSEQ multiplex PCR. The sample has 180,000 or so clones; about three quarters are singletons. The CDR3 spans 12 residues. Germline V lookup: CDR1 MDHEN, CDR2 SYDVKM. The V gene lost 2 bases and the J gene lost 4 bases, with 6 bases spanning the gap. A note on this clone: Its antigen is as yet unknown.

All the people who gave samples were healthy bone marrow donors. This TCR derives from a man between 50 and 59 years old in good health and CMV-seropositive. The chain uses TRBV28 and TRBJ2-7; no firm D call. Sequencing was performed on PBMCs. The CDR3: CASSLGQYEQYF. The CDR3 coding sequence is TGTGCCAGCAGTTTAGGTCAGTACGAGCAGTACTTC.